A single sample gave rise to the 12 T cell receptor beta chains below, sequenced in a study of CD8 T cells in Susac syndrome. Reverse transcription used about 0.45 to 1 ug RNA and random hexamers. TCRdb reprocessed the immunoSEQ multiplex PCR reads with MiXCR, giving one entry per CDR3 protein. The sample lists 150,000 to 200,000 distinct CDR3 sequences, around 95% occurring once. The specimen was CD4+ T cells from PBMCs. These receptors all stem from a human donor in good health.

In this sample, this clonotype turned up a few times. This chain joins TRBV5-1 and TRBJ2-7; TRBD1 aligns across 9 bases. Germline lookup yields CDR1 SGHRS and CDR2 YFSETQ. The CDR3 runs 14 residues. With 3 bases clipped from V and 2 bases from J, the junction kept 3 bases outside the gene matches. The DNA of the CDR3 is TGCGCCAGCAGCTCCGGGACAGGGCCCTACGAGCAGTACTTC. Translated: CASSSGTGPYEQYF.

The table lists this clonotype with a count of one. This chain links TRBV7-3 with TRBJ1-6; no reliable D call. The V end lost 3 bases, the J end lost 9 bases, and 9 bases lay between the germline ends. CDR3 length: 13 residues. Looked up from germline, CDR1 is SGHTA and CDR2 is FQGTGA. In DNA form, the CDR3 reads TGTGCCAGCAGCTTCGGACCGACTTCACCCCTCCACTTT. Its translation is CASSFGPTSPLHF. Based on the CDR3 plus reference TRBV7-3 and TRBJ1-6, the full variable domain is GAGVSQTPSNKVTEKGKYVELRCDPISGHTALYWYRQSLGQGPEFLIYFQGTGAADDSGLPNDRFFAVRPEGSVSTLKIQRTERGDSAVYLCASSFGPTSPLHFGNGTRLTVT.

The genes are TRBV9 and TRBJ2-1; D gene uncertain. This CDR3 has 15 residues. Looked up from germline, CDR1 is SGDLS and CDR2 is YYNGEE. Between the trimmed V and J ends, which lost 0 bases and 7 bases, there was a span of 14 bases. This CDR3 is CASSVGSNFPNEQFF. For the CDR3, the DNA is TGTGCCAGCAGCGTAGGCAGTAACTTTCCTAATGAGCAGTTCTTC.

The chain couples TRBV19 to TRBJ2-1; maybe TRBD2 (6 bases). This CDR3 is built from 16 residues. Looked up from germline, CDR1 is LNHDA and CDR2 is SQIVND (reference sequence). V was clipped by 1 base and J by 0 bases, with 10 bases between them. Written as DNA, the CDR3 is TGTGCCAGTAGTATAGGCGGGGTAAGCTCCTACAATGAGCAGTTCTTC. This encodes CASSIGGVSSYNEQFF.

This chain links TRBV5-4 with TRBJ2-1; 9 bases map to TRBD2. Germline V gene lookup returns CDR1 SGHNT and CDR2 YYREEE (reference sequence). V dropped 4 bases and J dropped 1; count of bases not matched to a gene: 3. This CDR3 is built from 15 residues. The CDR3 DNA reads as TGTGCCAGCAGCCCTAGCGGGGAATCCTACAATGAGCAGTTCTTC. This sequence encodes CASSPSGESYNEQFF. Complete variable domain (other parts from reference TRBV5-4 and TRBJ2-1): ETGVTQSPTHLIKTRGQQVTLRCSSQSGHNTVSWYQQALGQGPQFIFQYYREEENGRGNFPPRFSGLQFPNYSSELNVNALELDDSALYLCASSPSGESYNEQFFGPGTRLTVL.

The chain has TRBV12-3 or TRBV12-4 and TRBJ2-7; TRBD1 is a possible D gene (6 bases). The V gene lost 5 bases and the J gene lost 2 bases, with 16 bases spanning the gap. This CDR3 spans 15 amino acids. The CDR3 DNA is TGTGCCAGCAGTCCCAGGGGCCCCTCTCCCTACGAGCAGTACTTC. Protein sequence: CASSPRGPSPYEQYF.

This clonotype has just one count. The chain has TRBV29-1 and TRBJ2-5; D possibly corresponds to TRBD1 (7 bases). Germline-derived CDR1 and CDR2 are SQVTM and ANQGSEA. The V and J ends lost 2 bases and 1 base respectively, with 11 bases between them. The CDR3 contains 14 residues. CDR3 region: CSVESRGAQETQYF. The CDR3 coding sequence is TGCAGCGTTGAATCCAGGGGGGCCCAAGAGACCCAGTACTTC.

The chain uses TRBV7-2 and TRBJ1-2; 7 bases map to TRBD1. Trimming at V came to 5 bases and at J to 4 bases, leaving 7 bases not matched to a gene. This CDR3 region has 14 residues. Germline V gene sequence: CDR1 SGHTA, CDR2 FQGNSA. For the CDR3, the DNA is TGTGCCAGCAGCCCCCAGACAGGGATCTATGGCTACACCTTC. Translation gives CASSPQTGIYGYTF.

The genes are TRBV7-2 and TRBJ2-1; TRBD1 might be the D (5 bases). V lost 3 bases and J 6 bases, leaving 12 bases between the germline ends. This CDR3 spans 14 amino acids. The V gene's germline CDR1 is SGHTA and CDR2 FQGNSA. Here the CDR3 reads CASSFGQGSNEQFF. CDR3 nucleotides: TGTGCCAGCAGCTTTGGCCAGGGCTCCAATGAGCAGTTCTTC.

This chain joins TRBV12-3 or TRBV12-4 and TRBJ2-7; 10 nucleotides match TRBD2. V shed 7 bases, J shed 2 bases, and the junction held 11 bases outside the gene matches. The CDR3 length is 16 residues. The CDR3 region has the DNA TGTGCCAGCACCTCCCTCGGGCTAGCGGGGGCCTACGAGCAGTACTTC. This codes for CASTSLGLAGAYEQYF.

The gene calls are TRBV6-2 or TRBV6-3 and TRBJ2-5, with 13 bases fitting TRBD2. Germline CDR1 and CDR2: MNHEY and SVGEGT. After removal of 6 bases from V and 5 bases from J, the junction contained 9 bases not matched to a gene. The CDR3 runs 16 residues. The CDR3 DNA reads as TGTGCCAGCAGCTCCATGACTAGCGGGGGGAAGGAGACCCAGTACTTC. As protein: CASSSMTSGGKETQYF.

The chain uses TRBV4-3 and TRBJ1-2; 7 bases fit TRBD1. The CDR3 consists of 14 residues. With V trimmed by 2 bases and J by 5 bases, 5 bases remained unmatched. CDR1 is LGHNA and CDR2 is YSLEER in the germline V gene. For the CDR3, the DNA is TGCGCCAGCAGCCAAAGACAGGGAACGTATGGCTACACCTTC. This encodes CASSQRQGTYGYTF.